The T cell receptor (beta chain) under discussion was sequenced for a study of T cell responses to AZD1222 COVID-19 vaccine. The CDR3 is made up of 16 amino acids. V dropped 1 base and J dropped 3 bases, with 16 bases sitting between them. Germline CDR1 and CDR2: SNHLY and FYNNEI. Overall study results and limits: Just a handful of AZD1222 recipients were seropositive at baseline. Clonal diversity was possibly underestimated, and the donors were mostly white British, with more females.

Some clones are missing from TCRdb's copy, which holds only in-frame ones; the method was immunoSEQ multiplex PCR. The sample includes approximately 76,000 clones, around nine tenths of them seen just once. The sample holds one count of this clone. What it binds is unknown. The sequence derives from an adult in good health. The chain links TRBV2 to TRBJ2-7; no clear D gene. Sequences were derived from peripheral blood, sampled on day 0 of MenACWY control vaccination. DNA of the CDR3: TGTGCCAGCAGTGAAGAAGGGTGGGCGGCCAGCTACGAGCAGTACTTC. This encodes CASSEEGWAASYEQYF.